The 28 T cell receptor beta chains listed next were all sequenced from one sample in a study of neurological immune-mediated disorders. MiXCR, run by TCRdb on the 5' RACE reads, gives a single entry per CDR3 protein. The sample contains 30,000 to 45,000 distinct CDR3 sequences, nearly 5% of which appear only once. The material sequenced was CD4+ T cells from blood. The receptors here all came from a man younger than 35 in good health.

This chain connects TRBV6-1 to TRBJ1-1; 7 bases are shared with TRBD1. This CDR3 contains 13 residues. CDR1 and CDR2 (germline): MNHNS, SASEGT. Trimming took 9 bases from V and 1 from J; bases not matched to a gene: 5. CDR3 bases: TGTGCCAGTGGTCGGGACAGGAACACTGAAGCTTTCTTT. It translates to CASGRDRNTEAFF.

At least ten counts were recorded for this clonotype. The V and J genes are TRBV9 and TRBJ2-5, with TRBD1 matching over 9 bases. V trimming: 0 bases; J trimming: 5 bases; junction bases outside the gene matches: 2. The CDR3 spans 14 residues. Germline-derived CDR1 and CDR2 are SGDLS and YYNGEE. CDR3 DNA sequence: TGTGCCAGCAGCGTAGGGGGGACAGGGGAGACCCAGTACTTC. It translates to CASSVGGTGETQYF.

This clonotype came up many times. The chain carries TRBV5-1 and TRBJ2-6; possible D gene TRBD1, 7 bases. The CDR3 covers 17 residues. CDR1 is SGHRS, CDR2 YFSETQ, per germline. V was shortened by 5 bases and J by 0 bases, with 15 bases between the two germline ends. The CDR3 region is CASRNRGGGSGANVLTF. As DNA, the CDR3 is TGCGCCAGCAGAAACAGGGGAGGTGGCTCTGGGGCCAACGTCCTGACTTTC.

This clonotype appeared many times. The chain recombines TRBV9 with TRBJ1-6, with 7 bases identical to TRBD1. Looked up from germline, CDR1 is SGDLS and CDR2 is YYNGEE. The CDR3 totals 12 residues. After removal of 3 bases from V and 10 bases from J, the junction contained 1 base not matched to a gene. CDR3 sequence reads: CASSGQGSPLHF. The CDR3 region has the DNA TGTGCCAGCAGCGGACAGGGATCACCCCTCCACTTT.

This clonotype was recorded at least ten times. CDR3 sequence reads: CASSFQVGGTDTQYF. The CDR3 coding sequence is TGTGCCAGCAGCTTCCAGGTGGGCGGCACAGATACGCAGTATTTT. The chain combines TRBV7-2 with TRBJ2-3, with no clear D. The germline gives CDR1 SGHTA, CDR2 FQGNSA. Deletions cut 3 bases from V and 1 base from J, with 11 bases between. The CDR3 runs 15 residues.

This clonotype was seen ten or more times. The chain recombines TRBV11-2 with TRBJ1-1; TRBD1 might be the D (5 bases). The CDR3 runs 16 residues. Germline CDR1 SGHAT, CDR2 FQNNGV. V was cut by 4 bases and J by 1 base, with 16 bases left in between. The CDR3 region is CASSYPTGTGNTEAFF. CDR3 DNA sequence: TGTGCCAGCAGCTATCCCACCGGGACGGGGAACACTGAAGCTTTCTTT.

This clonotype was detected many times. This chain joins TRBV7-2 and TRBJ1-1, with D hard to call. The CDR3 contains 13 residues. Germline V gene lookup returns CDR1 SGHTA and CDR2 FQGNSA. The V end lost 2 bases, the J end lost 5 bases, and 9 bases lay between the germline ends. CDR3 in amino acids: CASSLSLATEAFF. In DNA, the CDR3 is TGTGCCAGCAGCTTATCCCTAGCGACTGAAGCTTTCTTT.

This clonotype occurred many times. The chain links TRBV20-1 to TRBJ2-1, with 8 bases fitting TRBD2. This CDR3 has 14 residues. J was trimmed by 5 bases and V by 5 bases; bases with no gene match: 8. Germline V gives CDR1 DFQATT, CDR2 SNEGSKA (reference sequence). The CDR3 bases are TGCAGTGCTTACGGGGGGGCACCGAACAATGAGCAGTTCTTC. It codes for CSAYGGAPNNEQFF.

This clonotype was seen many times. CDR3 bases: TGTGCCAGCAGTCCCAGAACCCGACAGGGGTCGGCCAAAAACATTCAGTACTTC. It specifies CASSPRTRQGSAKNIQYF. This chain joins TRBV6-5 and TRBJ2-4; TRBD1 matches 8 bases. V trimming: 5 bases; J trimming: 1 base; junction bases outside the gene matches: 13. The CDR3 runs 18 residues. Germline assignment: CDR1 MNHEY and CDR2 SVGAGI.

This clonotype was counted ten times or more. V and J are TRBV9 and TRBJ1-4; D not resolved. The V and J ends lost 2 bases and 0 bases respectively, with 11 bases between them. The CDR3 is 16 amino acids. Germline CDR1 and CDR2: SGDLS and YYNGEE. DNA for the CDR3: TGTGCCAGCAGCGTCACGGACGGTGCAACTAATGAAAAACTGTTTTTT. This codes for CASSVTDGATNEKLFF.

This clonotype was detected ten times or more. The CDR3 DNA follows: TGTGCCAGCAGCTTACTGGGCGGCGGGGAGACCCAGTACTTC. Protein: CASSLLGGGETQYF. The chain couples TRBV7-2 to TRBJ2-5; perhaps TRBD2 as D (5 bases). Trimming pared 2 bases from V and 5 bases from J, leaving 12 bases between. This CDR3 contains 14 residues. The germline gives CDR1 SGHTA, CDR2 FQGNSA.

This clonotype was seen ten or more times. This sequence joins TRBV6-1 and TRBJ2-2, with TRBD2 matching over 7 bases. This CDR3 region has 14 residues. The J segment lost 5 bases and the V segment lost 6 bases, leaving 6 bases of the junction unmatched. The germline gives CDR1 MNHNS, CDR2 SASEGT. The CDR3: CASSAGGLTGELFF. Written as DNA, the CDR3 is TGTGCCAGCAGCGCCGGGGGACTAACCGGGGAGCTGTTTTTT.

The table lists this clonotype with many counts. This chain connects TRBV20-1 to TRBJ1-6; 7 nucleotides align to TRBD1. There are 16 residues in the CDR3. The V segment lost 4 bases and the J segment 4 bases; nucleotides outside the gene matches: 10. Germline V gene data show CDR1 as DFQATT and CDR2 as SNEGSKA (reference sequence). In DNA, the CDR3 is TGCAGTGCTAAAAGCCGGACAGGCCTATATAATTCACCCCTCCACTTT. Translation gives CSAKSRTGLYNSPLHF.

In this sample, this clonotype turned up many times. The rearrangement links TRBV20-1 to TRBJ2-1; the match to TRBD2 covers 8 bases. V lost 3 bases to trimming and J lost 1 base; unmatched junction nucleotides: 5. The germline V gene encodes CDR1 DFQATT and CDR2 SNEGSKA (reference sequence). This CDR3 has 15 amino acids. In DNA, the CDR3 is TGCAGTGCTAGTGGGGCTAGCGGGTCCTACAATGAGCAGTTCTTC. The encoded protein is CSASGASGSYNEQFF.

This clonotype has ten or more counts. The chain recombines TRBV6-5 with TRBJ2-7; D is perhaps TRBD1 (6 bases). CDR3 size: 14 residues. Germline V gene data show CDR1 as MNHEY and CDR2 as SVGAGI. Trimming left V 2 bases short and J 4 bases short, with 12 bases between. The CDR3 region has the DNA TGTGCCAGCAGTTACCGGGCAGGGGTTTACGAGCAGTACTTC. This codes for CASSYRAGVYEQYF.

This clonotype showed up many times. The CDR3 nucleotides are TGTGCCACCAGCAGAAGGACTGTGGCCTCCAGGGAGCTGTTTTTT. Protein: CATSRRTVASRELFF. This chain links TRBV15 with TRBJ2-2; maybe TRBD2 (5 bases). CDR1 and CDR2 from the germline V gene are LNHNV and YYDKDF (reference sequence). V was cut by 2 bases and J by 9 bases, with 16 bases left in between. This CDR3 region has 15 residues.

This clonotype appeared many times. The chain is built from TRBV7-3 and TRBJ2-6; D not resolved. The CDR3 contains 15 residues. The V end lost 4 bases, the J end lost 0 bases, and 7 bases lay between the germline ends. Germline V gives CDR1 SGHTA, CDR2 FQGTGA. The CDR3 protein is CASSYVFSGANVLTF. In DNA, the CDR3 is TGTGCCAGCAGCTACGTCTTCTCTGGGGCCAACGTCCTGACTTTC. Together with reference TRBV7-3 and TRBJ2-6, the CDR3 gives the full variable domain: GAGVSQTPSNKVTEKGKYVELRCDPISGHTALYWYRQSLGQGPEFLIYFQGTGAADDSGLPNDRFFAVRPEGSVSTLKIQRTERGDSAVYLCASSYVFSGANVLTFGAGSRLTVL.

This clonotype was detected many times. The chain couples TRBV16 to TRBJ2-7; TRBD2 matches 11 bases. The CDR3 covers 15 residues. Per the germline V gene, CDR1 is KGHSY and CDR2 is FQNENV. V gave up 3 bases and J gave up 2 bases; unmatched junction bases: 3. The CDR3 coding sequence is TGTGCCAGCAGCCACGGGACTAGCGGTGCCTACGAGCAGTACTTC. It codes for CASSHGTSGAYEQYF.

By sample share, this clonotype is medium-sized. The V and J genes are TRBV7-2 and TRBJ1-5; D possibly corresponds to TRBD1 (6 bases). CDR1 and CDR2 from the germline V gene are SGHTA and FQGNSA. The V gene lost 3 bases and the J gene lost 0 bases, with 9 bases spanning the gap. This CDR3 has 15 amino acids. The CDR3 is CASSFQGNSNQPQHF. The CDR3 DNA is TGTGCCAGCAGCTTTCAGGGGAATAGCAATCAGCCCCAGCATTTT.

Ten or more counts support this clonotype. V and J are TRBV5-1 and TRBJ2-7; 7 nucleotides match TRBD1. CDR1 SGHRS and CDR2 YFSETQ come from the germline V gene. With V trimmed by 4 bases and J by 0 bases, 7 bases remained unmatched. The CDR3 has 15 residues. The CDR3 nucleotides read TGCGCCAGCAGCGTATCCAGGGGGAGCTCCTACGAGCAGTACTTC. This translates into CASSVSRGSSYEQYF.

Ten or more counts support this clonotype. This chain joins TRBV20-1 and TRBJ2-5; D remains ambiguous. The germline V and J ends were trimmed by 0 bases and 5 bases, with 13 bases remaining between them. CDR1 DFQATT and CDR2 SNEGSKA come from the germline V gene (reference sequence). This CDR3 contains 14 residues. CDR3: CSARDPGFGETQYF. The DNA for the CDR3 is TGCAGTGCTAGAGATCCCGGCTTCGGGGAGACCCAGTACTTC.

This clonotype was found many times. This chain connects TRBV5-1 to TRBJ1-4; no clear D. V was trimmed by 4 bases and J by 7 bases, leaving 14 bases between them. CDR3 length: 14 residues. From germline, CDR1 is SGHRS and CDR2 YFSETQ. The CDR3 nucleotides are TGCGCCAGCAGCCTCAACCGTCGGGGTGAAAAACTGTTTTTT. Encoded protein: CASSLNRRGEKLFF. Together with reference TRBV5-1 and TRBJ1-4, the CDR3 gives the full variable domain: KAGVTQTPRYLIKTRGQQVTLSCSPISGHRSVSWYQQTPGQGLQFLFEYFSETQRNKGNFPGRFSGRQFSNSRSEMNVSTLELGDSALYLCASSLNRRGEKLFFGSGTQLSVL.

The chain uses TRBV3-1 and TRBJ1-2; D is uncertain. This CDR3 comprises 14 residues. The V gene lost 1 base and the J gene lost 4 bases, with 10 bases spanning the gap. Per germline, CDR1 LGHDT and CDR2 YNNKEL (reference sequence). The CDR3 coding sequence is TGTGCCAGCAGCCAAGGCGGGTTAAGCTATGGCTACACCTTC. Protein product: CASSQGGLSYGYTF.

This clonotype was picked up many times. As DNA, the CDR3 is TGCAGTGCTAGAATCGTCAGGGGACCGGCTGGAAACACCATATATTTT. This sequence encodes CSARIVRGPAGNTIYF. The chain joins TRBV20-1 to TRBJ1-3; possible D gene TRBD1, 6 bases. Germline V CDR1 and CDR2: DFQATT, SNEGSKA (reference sequence). V was cut by 2 bases and J by 2 bases, with 16 bases left in between. This CDR3 has 16 residues.

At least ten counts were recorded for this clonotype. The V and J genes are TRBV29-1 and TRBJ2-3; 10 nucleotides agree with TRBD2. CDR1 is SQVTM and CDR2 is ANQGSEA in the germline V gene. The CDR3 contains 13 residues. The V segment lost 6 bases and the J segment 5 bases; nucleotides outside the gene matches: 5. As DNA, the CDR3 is TGCAGCGTAGCGGGGGGGATGAGAGATACGCAGTATTTT. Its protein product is CSVAGGMRDTQYF.

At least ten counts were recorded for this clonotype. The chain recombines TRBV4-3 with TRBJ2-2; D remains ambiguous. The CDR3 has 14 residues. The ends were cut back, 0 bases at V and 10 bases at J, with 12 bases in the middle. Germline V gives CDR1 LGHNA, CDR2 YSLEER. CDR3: CASSQELRTSELFF. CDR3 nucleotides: TGCGCCAGCAGCCAAGAGCTGAGGACGTCGGAGCTGTTTTTT.

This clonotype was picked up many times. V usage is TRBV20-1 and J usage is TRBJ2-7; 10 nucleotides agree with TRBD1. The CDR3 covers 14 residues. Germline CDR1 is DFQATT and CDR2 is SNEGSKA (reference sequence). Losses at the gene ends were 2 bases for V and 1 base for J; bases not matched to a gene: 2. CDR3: CSARPGQGSYEQYF. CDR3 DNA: TGCAGTGCTAGACCGGGACAGGGGTCCTACGAGCAGTACTTC.

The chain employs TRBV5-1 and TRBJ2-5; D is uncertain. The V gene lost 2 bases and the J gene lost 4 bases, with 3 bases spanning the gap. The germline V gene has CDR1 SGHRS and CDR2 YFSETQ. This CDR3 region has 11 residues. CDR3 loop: CASSLTETQYF. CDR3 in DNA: TGCGCCAGCAGCTTAACAGAGACCCAGTACTTC.